This T cell receptor (beta chain) was sequenced for a study of blood T cells in healthy people across ages. Broader study findings: Long-lived donors exceeded aged donors in naive CD4+ cells and diversity. While age rose, TCR beta diversity per million T cells dropped in a roughly linear way. Researchers judged that diversity estimates from one million T cells fell short of true values.

Per the germline V gene, CDR1 is SGHAT and CDR2 is FQNNGV. The CDR3 covers 17 residues. Between the trimmed V and J ends, which lost 1 base and 0 bases, there was a span of 14 bases. A second 7 to 11 cycle PCR used barcoded and J-beta primers. TCRdb processed the 5' RACE reads anew with MiXCR; each CDR3 protein has one entry. In the table there are 1.5 million to 1.9 million distinct CDR3 sequences, less than 45% of which are singletons. About this clonotype: Its antigen remains unidentified.

The receptor comes from a woman aged 18 to 35 in good health. The sample consisted of blood. The chain links TRBV11-2 to TRBJ2-3, with D possibly matching TRBD1 (6 bases). The CDR3 sequence: CASSLGSGTTSTDTQYF. In nucleotides, the CDR3 is TGTGCCAGCAGCTTAGGTTCCGGGACAACTAGCACAGATACGCAGTATTTT.